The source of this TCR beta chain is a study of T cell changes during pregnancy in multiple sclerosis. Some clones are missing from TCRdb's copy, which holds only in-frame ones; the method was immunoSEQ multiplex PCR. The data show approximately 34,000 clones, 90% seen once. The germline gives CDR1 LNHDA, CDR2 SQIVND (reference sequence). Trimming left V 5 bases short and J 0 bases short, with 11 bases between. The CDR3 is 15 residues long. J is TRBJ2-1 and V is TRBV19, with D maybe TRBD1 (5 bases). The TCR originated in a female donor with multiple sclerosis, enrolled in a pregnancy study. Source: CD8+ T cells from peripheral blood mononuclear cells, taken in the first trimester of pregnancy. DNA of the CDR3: TGTGCCAGTAGTGCAGGGTTGAGCTCCTACAATGAGCAGTTCTTC. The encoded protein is CASSAGLSSYNEQFF.